The 17 T cell receptor beta chains below all came from one sample that was sequenced in a study of shared clonotypes between healthy human individuals. TCRdb keeps only in-frame clones here, not all; method: immunoSEQ multiplex PCR. The sample includes 850,000 to 1,100,000 clones, about 80% of them seen just once. Sequencing input: memory CD4+ T cells from PBMCs. Noted subset: CD45RA-negative fraction. These receptors were collected from a man aged 18 to 30 in good health. Some clones in this sample may be carry-over from other donors' samples.

V usage is TRBV28 and J usage is TRBJ1-5; weak D call: TRBD1 (5 bases). Per germline, CDR1 MDHEN and CDR2 SYDVKM. V lost 3 bases, J lost 2 bases, and 8 bases lay in between. The CDR3 contains 14 residues. This CDR3 is CASSFSRGNQPQHF. CDR3 DNA sequence: TGTGCCAGCAGTTTCAGCAGGGGCAATCAGCCCCAGCATTTT.

A remark on this clone: Within the sample, other DNA sequences also encode this same CDR3. V is TRBV10-3 and J is TRBJ2-3, with TRBD2 matching over 7 bases. This CDR3 region has 14 residues. CDR1 and CDR2 (germline): ENHRY, SYGVKD. The junction had 0 bases not matched to a gene; V was cut back by 3 bases and J by 0 bases. The CDR3, as DNA: TGTGCCATCAGTGATAGCGGGAGCACAGATACGCAGTATTTT. Its translation: CAISDSGSTDTQYF.

The gene calls are TRBV28 and TRBJ2-7; 8 bases agree with TRBD1. Germline assignment: CDR1 MDHEN and CDR2 SYDVKM. The CDR3 runs 15 residues. J was trimmed by 5 bases and V by 4 bases; bases with no gene match: 10. The CDR3 region has the DNA TGTGCCAGCAGTTCACCCGGGACAGGAGGAAACGAGCAGTACTTC. Translated: CASSSPGTGGNEQYF.

This clone was detected a few times. The chain joins TRBV5-1 to TRBJ1-1; 7 positions match TRBD1. Germline trimming cut 5 bases from V and 10 bases from J; bases unmatched to any gene: 8. Looked up from germline, CDR1 is SGHRS and CDR2 is YFSETQ. The CDR3 sequence is 12 residues long. The CDR3 coding sequence is TGCGCCAGCAGTCGACAGGGACGTCGAGCTTTCTTT. It encodes CASSRQGRRAFF.

Remarks on this clone: This probably arose from a read error, given a far larger clone one base away. In DNA, the CDR3 is TGTGCCAGCAGCGTAGATCCTAGCACAGATACGCAGTATTTT. Translating it yields CASSVDPSTDTQYF. V and J are TRBV5-6 and TRBJ2-3; D is ambiguous. Trimming took 4 bases from V and 0 from J, leaving 9 bases between them. CDR1 SGHDT and CDR2 YYEEEE come from the germline V gene. The CDR3 totals 14 residues.

The chain links TRBV25-1 to TRBJ2-5; 10 bases agree with TRBD1. The J segment lost 3 bases and the V segment lost 5 bases, leaving 6 bases of the junction unmatched. Germline CDR1 is MGHDK and CDR2 is SYGVNS. The length of the CDR3 is 15 residues. The CDR3 is CASSRDRGREETQYF. The CDR3 coding sequence is TGTGCCAGCAGTAGGGACAGGGGTCGAGAAGAGACCCAGTACTTC.

The gene calls are TRBV27 and TRBJ1-1; TRBD1 matches 8 bases. This CDR3 region has 16 residues. J lost 2 bases, V lost 5 bases, and 10 bases had no gene match. Germline CDR1 reads MNHEY; CDR2 reads SMNVEV (reference sequence). CDR3 residues: CASSKRTGRGNTEAFF. In nucleotides, the CDR3 is TGTGCCAGCAGTAAAAGGACAGGGAGGGGTAACACTGAAGCTTTCTTT.

The CDR3 loop reads CSAREGGRTGELFF. The CDR3 region has the DNA TGCAGCGCCCGAGAGGGGGGCCGGACCGGGGAGCTGTTTTTT. The V and J genes are TRBV29-1 and TRBJ2-2; D is tentatively TRBD1 or TRBD2 (6 bases each). Germline V gene data show CDR1 as SQVTM and CDR2 as ANQGSEA. This CDR3 comprises 14 residues. The V end lost 7 bases, the J end lost 5 bases, and 17 bases lay between the germline ends.

The rearrangement joins TRBV10-3 to TRBJ1-4; D is undetermined. The V end was cut by 4 bases, the J end by 4 bases, with 19 bases between. The CDR3 contains 17 residues. CDR1 and CDR2 from the germline V gene are ENHRY and SYGVKD. CDR3 protein: CAISAIKGGSHNEKLFF. The CDR3 DNA follows: TGTGCCATCAGTGCGATCAAGGGAGGCTCCCATAATGAAAAACTGTTTTTT.

This clone was found once. The chain carries TRBV19 and TRBJ1-5; the D is unclear. CDR1 is LNHDA, CDR2 SQIVND, per germline (reference sequence). The CDR3 is 17 amino acids. V was clipped by 1 base and J by 0 bases, with 13 bases between them. The DNA of the CDR3 is TGTGCCAGTAGTATAGGCCAACTAGTCTATAGCAATCAGCCCCAGCATTTT. This gives the protein CASSIGQLVYSNQPQHF.

The chain has TRBV10-3 and TRBJ2-3, with 12 positions matching TRBD1. After removal of 4 bases from V and 6 bases from J, the junction contained 5 bases not matched to a gene. The CDR3 runs to 15 residues. Germline CDR1 and CDR2: ENHRY and SYGVKD. DNA for the CDR3: TGTGCCATCAGTGTGCCGGGACAGGGGGCTGATACGCAGTATTTT. The encoded protein is CAISVPGQGADTQYF.

Remarks on this clone: Distinct nucleotide sequences in the sample also encode this CDR3. The chain has TRBV2 and TRBJ2-7; perhaps TRBD2 as D (6 bases). This CDR3 comprises 15 residues. The V and J ends lost 3 bases and 1 base respectively, with 13 bases between them. CDR1 is SNHLY and CDR2 is FYNNEI in the germline V gene. DNA for the CDR3: TGTGCCAGCAGTGAGGTTGGCGGGAAGTCCTACGAGCAGTACTTC. Protein sequence: CASSEVGGKSYEQYF.

V is TRBV11-2 and J is TRBJ1-2, with a possible D match to TRBD1 (5 bases). Germline V gene lookup returns CDR1 SGHAT and CDR2 FQNNGV. The CDR3 loop spans 18 amino acids. V lost 0 bases to trimming and J lost 0 bases, with 17 bases between them. CDR3 in amino acids: CASSLDRWGNGANYGYTF. The DNA for the CDR3 is TGTGCCAGCAGCTTAGATCGGTGGGGGAATGGAGCTAACTATGGCTACACCTTC.

This clone has a handful of counts. Within the sample, other DNA sequences also encode this same CDR3. The chain uses TRBV6-1 and TRBJ2-1; 11 bases map to TRBD2. With 5 bases clipped from V and 4 bases from J, the junction kept 4 bases outside the gene matches. The CDR3 covers 15 residues. Germline CDR1 reads MNHNS; CDR2 reads SASEGT. CDR3 nucleotide sequence: TGTGCCAGCAGTTTAGCGGGAGGGGGTTACAATGAGCAGTTCTTC. This codes for CASSLAGGGYNEQFF.

The J gene is TRBJ2-1, the V gene TRBV6-6; D is possibly TRBD2 (7 bases). With 6 bases removed from V and 11 bases from J, the gap between germline ends came to 20 bases. The CDR3 has 14 amino acids. CDR1 and CDR2 from the germline V gene are MNHNY and SVGAGI (reference sequence). The CDR3 nucleotides are TGTGCCAGCAGAGCCGGGGGGCCCCTGTTAAAGCAGTTCTTC. This encodes CASRAGGPLLKQFF.

The count of this clone is one. This chain connects TRBV5-1 to TRBJ2-1; perhaps D is TRBD1 or TRBD2 (5 bases each). V was clipped by 0 bases and J by 5 bases, with 15 bases between them. Germline loops: CDR1 SGHRS, CDR2 YFSETQ. This CDR3 contains 16 residues. CDR3 in amino acids: CASSLASGTLDNEQFF. In DNA, the CDR3 is TGCGCCAGCAGCTTGGCTTCAGGGACGTTGGACAATGAGCAGTTCTTC.

The chain joins TRBV28 to TRBJ2-4; TRBD2 agrees at 11 bases. This CDR3 has 20 amino acids. J lost 2 bases, V lost 1 base, and 13 bases had no gene match. CDR1 is MDHEN, CDR2 SYDVKM, per germline. The CDR3 DNA is TGTGCCAGCAGTTTATTCGGGTTTGAACTAGCGGGAGAGTCCAAAAACATTCAGTACTTC. This translates into CASSLFGFELAGESKNIQYF.